This T cell receptor (beta chain) was observed in a study of T cell repertoires in cytomegalovirus infection. V was trimmed by 3 bases and J by 0 bases, leaving 9 bases between them. The germline CDR1 and CDR2 sequences are ENHRY and SYGVKD. CDR3 length: 15 amino acids. Worth noting for this clonotype: As yet, its antigen is unknown.

Overall study results and limits: The ex vivo response was dominated by HLA-C-restricted CMV-specific TCR beta clonotypes.

TCRdb called the reads again in MiXCR, with one record for every CDR3 protein. Altogether some 800,000 distinct CDR3 sequences are present, just under 30% being singletons, with the ten largest covering around 14%. The TCR was taken from a human donor in good health (CMV status not recorded). Some clones in this sample may be carry-over from other donors' samples. Material: cultured CD8+ T cells from PBMCs, obtained from culture after CMV antigen stimulation. The rearrangement joins TRBV10-3 to TRBJ1-3; D not certain. As DNA, the CDR3 is TGTGCCATCAGTGACTCCATTGACTCTGGAAACACCATATATTTT. It encodes CAISDSIDSGNTIYF.